Listed below are T cell receptor beta chains from one sample, sequenced in a study of shared clonotypes between healthy human individuals. TCRdb's copy holds only in-frame clones and misses some; the assay was immunoSEQ multiplex PCR. The data hold about 600,000 clones, with 95% to 98% observed a single time. Sequencing was carried out using naive CD4+ T cells sorted from blood. Receptor source: a woman aged 25 to 39 in good health. The CDR3 runs from the conserved cysteine through the conserved F or W. A D gene is named only where the DNA matches it firmly. The size entry is marked missing in some rows and otherwise reads once, few, many or a size class.

CAIRDRDGGELFF,TGTGCCATCCGGGACAGGGACGGGGGGGAGCTGTTTTTT,TRBV2,-,TRBD1,TRBJ2-2
CASSESGDPSYNEQFF,TGCGCCAGCAGCGAAAGTGGCGACCCCTCCTACAATGAGCAGTTCTTC,TRBV5-1,-,-,TRBJ2-1
CASSLGGTSGTYEQYF,TGTGCCAGCAGCTTGGGGGGGACTAGCGGGACATACGAGCAGTACTTC,TRBV5-4,-,TRBD2,TRBJ2-7
CASSLMTGATEAFF,TGTGCCAGCAGTTTGATGACAGGGGCCACTGAAGCTTTCTTT,TRBV28,-,TRBD1,TRBJ1-1
CASIGSGYEQYF,TGTGCCAGCATCGGATCGGGGTACGAGCAGTACTTC,TRBV6-5,-,-,TRBJ2-7
CASSLVTGVGSEQFF,TGTGCCAGCAGCTTAGTAACGGGGGTTGGGAGTGAGCAGTTCTTC,TRBV11-3,-,-,TRBJ2-1
CAISREGAGEQYF,TGTGCCATCAGCCGCGAAGGGGCGGGGGAGCAGTACTTC,TRBV10-3,-,TRBD2,TRBJ2-5
CASSLAGSSYNEQFF,TGTGCCAGCAGCTTAGCGGGTAGCTCCTACAATGAGCAGTTCTTC,TRBV5-4,-,-,TRBJ2-1
CASSLPGDLSSYEQYF,TGTGCCAGCAGCCTCCCGGGCGACCTAAGCTCCTACGAGCAGTACTTC,TRBV5-4,-,-,TRBJ2-7
CASSRLGLKRRETQYF,TGTGCCAGCAGTAGACTCGGCCTCAAGAGGCGAGAGACGCAGTATTTT,TRBV28,-,-,TRBJ2-3
CASSQARGTGELFF,TGTGCCAGCAGCCAAGCCCGGGGCACCGGGGAGCTGTTTTTT,TRBV14,-,-,TRBJ2-2
CATSRPGTENNEQFF,TGTGCCACCAGCAGGCCCGGGACGGAGAACAATGAGCAGTTCTTC,TRBV15,-,-,TRBJ2-1
CASSPGSGYTF,TGCGCCAGCAGCCCAGGGTCGGGCTACACCTTC,TRBV5-1,-,-,TRBJ1-2
CASSLVNTYEQYF,TGTGCCAGCAGCTTGGTCAATACTTACGAGCAGTACTTC,TRBV11-2,-,-,TRBJ2-7
CASTGQGPFYGYTF,TGTGCCAGCACTGGACAGGGACCTTTCTATGGCTACACCTTC,TRBV7-9,-,TRBD1,TRBJ1-2
CASSDPGQGFLYEQYF,TGTGCCAGCAGCGACCCGGGACAGGGGTTTCTTTACGAGCAGTACTTC,TRBV28,-,TRBD1,TRBJ2-7
CASSLLGESSRYEQYF,TGTGCCAGCAGTTTATTGGGGGAGAGTAGCAGATACGAGCAGTACTTC,TRBV27,-,-,TRBJ2-7
CASSKPPGGQGRDQPQHF,TGTGCCAGCAGCAAACCCCCGGGGGGACAGGGACGAGATCAGCCCCAGCATTTT,TRBV21-1,-,-,TRBJ1-5
CASRNNQETQYF,TGTGCCAGCAGGAACAACCAAGAGACCCAGTACTTC,TRBV6-5,-,-,TRBJ2-5
CASSLGMNTEAFF,TGTGCCAGCAGTTTAGGGATGAACACTGAAGCTTTCTTT,TRBV28,-,-,TRBJ1-1
CASRPQGGNSPLHF,TGTGCCAGCAGGCCACAGGGTGGGAATTCACCCCTCCACTTT,TRBV6-1,-,-,TRBJ1-6
CASRSGLAGYNEQFF,TGTGCCAGCAGATCGGGACTAGCGGGGTACAATGAGCAGTTCTTC,TRBV28,-,TRBD2,TRBJ2-1
CASSQDLAGLTYEQYF,TGTGCCAGCAGCCAAGATCTAGCGGGGCTGACCTACGAGCAGTACTTC,TRBV7-2,once,TRBD2,TRBJ2-7
CASSFIVREGGTHQETQYF,TGCGCCAGCAGCTTTATCGTGCGGGAGGGAGGCACACACCAAGAGACCCAGTACTTC,TRBV5-1,-,TRBD2,TRBJ2-5
CASSPQGSDYGYTF,TGTGCCAGCAGCCCGCAGGGGAGCGACTATGGCTACACCTTC,TRBV7-9,-,-,TRBJ1-2
CASSSGQLSYNEQFF,TGTGCCAGCAGCTCCGGACAGCTCTCCTACAATGAGCAGTTCTTC,TRBV11-3,-,-,TRBJ2-1
CASSLVGGITNTEAFF,TGTGCCAGCAGCTTAGTGGGAGGGATTACGAACACTGAAGCTTTCTTT,TRBV7-8,-,-,TRBJ1-1
CASSPSIPNLGEKLFF,TGTGCCAGCAGCCCATCGATACCAAACTTAGGTGAAAAACTGTTTTTT,TRBV11-2,-,-,TRBJ1-4
CASSVGTSEQETQYF,TGTGCCAGCAGCGTAGGGACTAGCGAACAAGAGACCCAGTACTTC,TRBV9,-,TRBD2,TRBJ2-5
CASSLVAERNQPQHF,TGTGCCAGCAGCTTGGTGGCAGAGCGCAATCAGCCCCAGCATTTT,TRBV5-5,-,-,TRBJ1-5
CASSPTGEITYEQYF,TGTGCCAGCTCACCTACAGGGGAAATTACCTACGAGCAGTACTTC,TRBV18,-,TRBD1,TRBJ2-7
CASSPNQETQYF,TGCGCCAGTTCACCGAACCAAGAGACCCAGTACTTC,TRBV4-1,-,-,TRBJ2-5
CASSSPIYGYTF,TGTGCCAGCAGCTCCCCGATCTATGGCTACACCTTC,TRBV7-8,-,-,TRBJ1-2
CASSGQMPTEGNTIYF,TGTGCCAGTAGTGGACAGATGCCGACCGAGGGAAACACCATATATTTT,TRBV19,-,-,TRBJ1-3
CASSLYGGGAYNEQFF,TGTGCCAGCAGTTTATATGGAGGTGGGGCATACAATGAGCAGTTCTTC,TRBV28,once,-,TRBJ2-1